These 11 T cell receptor beta chains were sequenced from one sample in a study of T cell repertoires in cytomegalovirus infection. TCRdb itself ran the reads through MiXCR, one entry per CDR3 protein. This sample has roughly 730,000 distinct CDR3 sequences; about 33% occur once, and the top ten carry 18%. The antigens these receptors bind are not known. Source: cultured PBMCs, taken from culture after CMV antigen stimulation. All receptors come from a human donor in good health (CMV status not recorded). Some clones in this sample may be carry-over from other donors' samples.

Comments on this clonotype: The missing conserved phenylalanine or tryptophan at the end of this CDR3 makes a read error likely. V and J are TRBV7-8 and TRBJ2-7; 13 bases line up with TRBD2. This CDR3 region has 17 residues. Germline-derived CDR1 and CDR2 are SGHVS and FQNEAQ. V lost 0 bases, J lost 4 bases, and 6 bases stayed unmatched. CDR3 coding DNA: TGTGCCAGCAGCTTAGCGAGACGGACTAGCGGGAGATACGAGCAGTACCTC. Its translation is CASSLARRTSGRYEQYL.

CDR3 region: CASSPRDNYNSPLHF. The CDR3 bases are TGTGCCAGCAGTCCCAGGGACAACTATAATTCACCCCTCCACTTT. The rearrangement joins TRBV6-5 to TRBJ1-6, with D maybe TRBD1 (6 bases). The CDR3 is made up of 15 amino acids. Looked up from germline, CDR1 is MNHEY and CDR2 is SVGAGI. V was clipped by 5 bases and J by 3 bases, with 11 bases between them.

This chain joins TRBV28 and TRBJ1-5; 11 positions agree with TRBD1. CDR1 is MDHEN and CDR2 is SYDVKM in the germline V gene. The CDR3 totals 14 residues. With 7 bases clipped from V and 5 bases from J, the junction kept 4 bases outside the gene matches. The CDR3 nucleotides are TGTGCCAGCACCCCGGGACAGGGGGATCAGCCCCAGCATTTT. As protein: CASTPGQGDQPQHF.

This clonotype was seen more than once but under ten times. The V call is TRBV7-2, the J call TRBJ2-7, with no clear D. The V end was cut by 1 base, the J end by 2 bases, with 12 bases between. The germline CDR1 and CDR2 sequences are SGHTA and FQGNSA. This CDR3 has 15 amino acids. CDR3 sequence: CASSLEGIIAYEQYF. CDR3 DNA: TGTGCCAGCAGCTTAGAGGGCATCATAGCCTACGAGCAGTACTTC.

The rearrangement links TRBV12-5 to TRBJ2-1; the D gene could be TRBD1 or TRBD2 (6 bases each). CDR1 and CDR2 from the germline V gene are LGHNT and FRNRAP. Trimming pared 9 bases from V and 0 bases from J, leaving 15 bases between. CDR3 length: 15 amino acids. CDR3 amino acids: CASARGASSYNEQFF. The CDR3 nucleotides are TGTGCTAGCGCGAGGGGGGCGAGCTCCTACAATGAGCAGTTCTTC.

The gene calls are TRBV4-1 and TRBJ2-7; 9 bases match TRBD2. The CDR3 totals 15 residues. J lost 2 bases, V lost 1 base, and 3 bases had no gene match. The germline V gene has CDR1 MGHRA and CDR2 YSYEKL. The CDR3 nucleotides are TGCGCCAGCAGCCAAGCGCCTAGCGGGGCCTACGAGCAGTACTTC. Encoded protein: CASSQAPSGAYEQYF.

The chain couples TRBV6-6 to TRBJ1-4; no reliable D call. Germline CDR1 is MNHNY and CDR2 is SVGAGI (reference sequence). Between the trimmed V and J ends, which lost 6 bases and 0 bases, there was a span of 11 bases. CDR3 length equals 15 residues. The CDR3 loop is CASSPAGATNEKLFF. The CDR3 nucleotides are TGTGCCAGCAGCCCCGCGGGTGCAACTAATGAAAAACTGTTTTTT.

The chain has TRBV2 and TRBJ1-1; tentatively, D is TRBD1 (5 bases). The CDR3 is made up of 15 amino acids. Germline-derived CDR1 and CDR2 are SNHLY and FYNNEI. V lost 2 bases and J 5 bases, leaving 15 bases between the germline ends. This CDR3 is CASSERTYRVTEAFF. DNA for the CDR3: TGTGCCAGCAGTGAAAGGACATATCGAGTTACTGAAGCTTTCTTT.

V gene TRBV7-2 combines with J gene TRBJ2-2; 11 bases are shared with TRBD2. This CDR3 spans 18 amino acids. Germline V gene data show CDR1 as SGHTA and CDR2 as FQGNSA. The V gene end was trimmed by 0 bases and the J gene end by 1 base; junction bases not matched to a gene: 4. The chain's CDR3 is CASSLAQTSGVNTGELFF. The CDR3 bases are TGTGCCAGCAGCTTAGCGCAGACTAGCGGGGTGAACACCGGGGAGCTGTTTTTT.

The J gene is TRBJ2-6, the V gene TRBV10-3; weak D call: TRBD2 (7 bases). Germline CDR1 is ENHRY and CDR2 is SYGVKD. The CDR3 extends over 16 amino acids. V lost 3 bases and J 1 base, leaving 10 bases between the germline ends. This CDR3 reads CAISDGGASGANVLTF. The CDR3 DNA follows: TGTGCCATCAGTGATGGGGGGGCATCTGGGGCCAACGTCCTGACTTTC.

This clonotype has a handful of counts. The V call is TRBV27, the J call TRBJ2-1, with 12 bases fitting TRBD2. Germline trimming cut 6 bases from V and 8 bases from J; bases unmatched to any gene: 11. The CDR3 contains 16 residues. Looked up from germline, CDR1 is MNHEY and CDR2 is SMNVEV (reference sequence). In DNA form, the CDR3 reads TGTGCCAGCAGACTAGCGGGAGGTGGCAGCGCCGATGAGCAGTTCTTC. Its translation: CASRLAGGGSADEQFF.